This T cell receptor (beta chain) was captured in a study of shared clonotypes between healthy human individuals. About the research overall: CD4 naive and CD4 memory each took three plates per donor, while CD8 naive took two and CD8 memory one.

The donors, healthy adults who were HIV-negative, had experienced no recent acute infections or vaccinations. A deep-level run was used for the assay. This table comes from immunoSEQ multiplex PCR, and its TCRdb copy is limited to in-frame clones, with some not included. The sample has some 1,400,000 clones; roughly 96% are singletons. The CDR3 consists of 14 residues. The germline CDR1 and CDR2 sequences are KGHSH and LQKENI. The V gene lost 0 bases and the J gene lost 0 bases, with 6 bases spanning the gap. The sequence came from a man younger than 40 in good health. The chain has TRBV18 and TRBJ2-7; maybe TRBD2 (6 bases). Sequencing was performed on naive CD4+ T cells sorted from blood. Subset meaning: CD45RA+ positively selected. The CDR3 DNA reads TGTGCCAGCTCACCACCAGCGGGCTCCTACGAGCAGTACTTC. It codes for CASSPPAGSYEQYF.